This T cell receptor (beta chain) was identified during a study of tumor-infiltrating lymphocytes in primary liver carcinoma. Study details: Ranging in age from 30 to 69 years, the patients were men and women.

This CDR3 spans 17 amino acids. The germline V gene encodes CDR1 SNHLY and CDR2 FYNNEI. With V trimmed by 3 bases and J by 1 base, 8 bases remained unmatched. A constant-region primer primed TCR beta cDNA synthesis from 400 to 550 ng of total RNA. ARM-PCR was slightly modified, and three nested multiplex PCR rounds with it gave rise to the TCR beta libraries. Researchers ran the first two PCR rounds for roughly 11 cycles each with TRBV1-TRBV30 forward primers and a C-beta reverse primer. TCRdb redid the calling of the multiplex PCR reads with MiXCR, one entry per CDR3 protein. The data show under 130,000 distinct CDR3 sequences, with around 80% seen just once and approximately 21% held by the top ten. This clonotype was detected ten times or more. Joint extraction of RNA and DNA used roughly 20-33 mg of bulk tissue that was unsorted. Whichever tumor sample was examined, it had over 80% viable tumor cells.

V usage is TRBV2 and J usage is TRBJ1-5, with 8 bases aligning to TRBD1. Sequenced sample: liver tumor tissue from sampling region 3. Subset indicated: tumor region T3, left-lateral pole. The receptor's source is a man aged 35-49 years with primary liver carcinoma and hepatitis B virus infection. CDR3 residues: CASSDGPGGASNQPQHF. CDR3 sequence (DNA): TGTGCCAGCAGTGACGGGCCAGGGGGCGCGAGCAATCAGCCCCAGCATTTT.